One and the same sample provided the 22 T cell receptor beta chains below, sequenced in a study of beta chain features in type 1 diabetes. General observations from the study: The study found moderately but significantly shorter TCRB CDR3s in all four CD4+ subsets of Type 1 diabetes patients.

Every isolated RNA sample was fully reverse transcribed, so sequencing captured expressed TCRB transcripts. Method: immunoSEQ multiplex PCR; TCRdb's copy keeps in-frame clones and lacks some. The sample records around 650,000 clones, over 10% being singletons. Their cognate antigens are unknown. The sequencing sample was made of naive CD4+ T cells from blood. These receptors all come from a man aged 25 to 40 with type 1 diabetes.

This clone occurred a few times. The genes are TRBV4-3 and TRBJ2-7; D perhaps matches TRBD2 (6 bases). The CDR3 loop spans 18 amino acids. Trimming pared 0 bases from V and 1 base from J, leaving 19 bases between. The germline V gene has CDR1 LGHNA and CDR2 YSLEER. This chain's CDR3 is CASSQETQLAGPSYEQYF. Written as DNA, the CDR3 is TGCGCCAGCAGCCAAGAGACCCAACTTGCGGGGCCATCCTACGAGCAGTACTTC.

This clone was recorded a few times. The chain employs TRBV30 and TRBJ2-1; 7 bases align to TRBD1. CDR3 length equals 13 residues. From germline, CDR1 is GTSNPN and CDR2 SVGIG (reference sequence). V dropped 5 bases and J dropped 5; count of bases not matched to a gene: 6. The CDR3 here is CAWSPGQHNEQFF. Here the CDR3 DNA reads TGTGCCTGGTCTCCGGGACAGCACAATGAGCAGTTCTTC.

This chain links TRBV15 with TRBJ1-3, with TRBD1 matching 7 bases. Germline-derived CDR1 and CDR2 are LNHNV and YYDKDF (reference sequence). The CDR3 has 16 amino acids. V lost 5 bases, J lost 4 bases, and 11 bases stayed unmatched. The CDR3 region is CATSLATGATGNTIYF. As DNA, the CDR3 is TGTGCCACCAGCCTGGCCACAGGGGCCACGGGAAACACCATATATTTT.

In the case of this clone: The junction shows a germline mismatch at one end, possibly a read error. V usage is TRBV5-4 and J usage is TRBJ2-4, with a possible D match to TRBD1 (5 bases). The CDR3 extends over 14 amino acids. Germline loops: CDR1 SGHNT, CDR2 YYREEE (reference sequence). CDR3 coding DNA: TGTGCCAGCAGCGATGGACAAGCCCAAAACATTCAGTACTTC. It yields the protein CASSDGQAQNIQYF. The full variable domain, with the rest looked up from reference TRBV5-4 and TRBJ2-4, is ETGVTQSPTHLIKTRGQQVTLRCSSQSGHNTVSWYQQALGQGPQFIFQYYREEENGRGNFPPRFSGLQFPNYSSELNVNALELDDSALYLCASSDGQAQNIQYFGAGTRLSVL.

This clone was seen only a few times. The J gene is TRBJ2-7, the V gene TRBV28, with D maybe TRBD2 (6 bases). Germline CDR1 is MDHEN and CDR2 is SYDVKM. The CDR3 extends over 15 amino acids. Written as DNA, the CDR3 is TGTGCATCTGGGATTGGAGGGGCCAACTCCTACGAGCAGTACTTC. This sequence encodes CASGIGGANSYEQYF.

Only a few counts were recorded for this clone. V usage is TRBV9 and J usage is TRBJ2-1; possible D gene TRBD2, 5 bases. The V gene's germline CDR1 is SGDLS and CDR2 YYNGEE. The V gene lost 0 bases and the J gene lost 7 bases, with 11 bases spanning the gap. The CDR3 is 14 residues long. The CDR3 sequence: CASSVATRENEQFF. As DNA, the CDR3 is TGTGCCAGCAGCGTAGCTACGAGGGAGAATGAGCAGTTCTTC.

V usage is TRBV5-1 and J usage is TRBJ1-6, with a possible D match to TRBD1 (5 bases). Germline V gene lookup returns CDR1 SGHRS and CDR2 YFSETQ. V lost 6 bases and J 5 bases, leaving 12 bases between the germline ends. This CDR3 has 14 amino acids. CDR3 amino acids: CASTSLGDNSPLHF. The CDR3, as DNA: TGCGCCAGCACTAGTCTGGGGGATAATTCACCCCTCCACTTT.

This clone was counted between two and nine times. The rearrangement uses TRBV7-2 and TRBJ1-3; unclear D gene. There are 15 residues in the CDR3. V was trimmed by 2 bases and J by 0 bases, leaving 8 bases between them. CDR1 and CDR2 (germline): SGHTA, FQGNSA. The CDR3 nucleotides are TGTGCCAGCAGCTTAACCCTCCTCTCTGGAAACACCATATATTTT. Its protein is CASSLTLLSGNTIYF.

This clone has more than one count but fewer than ten. The chain recombines TRBV5-1 with TRBJ2-3; no definite D call. V gave up 3 bases and J gave up 2 bases, with 13 bases separating them. The CDR3 is 15 amino acids. Germline V lookup: CDR1 SGHRS, CDR2 YFSETQ. Here the CDR3 reads CASSSRNTNTDTQYF. In DNA, the CDR3 is TGCGCCAGCAGCTCCCGAAATACCAACACAGATACGCAGTATTTT. Full variable domain (missing parts from reference TRBV5-1 and TRBJ2-3): KAGVTQTPRYLIKTRGQQVTLSCSPISGHRSVSWYQQTPGQGLQFLFEYFSETQRNKGNFPGRFSGRQFSNSRSEMNVSTLELGDSALYLCASSSRNTNTDTQYFGPGTRLTVL.

This clone has a handful of counts. The J gene is TRBJ2-5, the V gene TRBV7-2, with D unclear. V was shortened by 3 bases and J by 4 bases, with 6 bases between the two germline ends. The CDR3 has 12 amino acids. Germline V gene data show CDR1 as SGHTA and CDR2 as FQGNSA. For the CDR3, the DNA is TGTGCCAGCAGCTTGGATGGAGAGACCCAGTACTTC. Its protein product is CASSLDGETQYF.

The chain recombines TRBV25-1 with TRBJ1-5; maybe TRBD1 (6 bases). The CDR3 length is 15 residues. V was pared by 4 bases and J by 4 bases, with 14 bases between. From germline, CDR1 is MGHDK and CDR2 SYGVNS. DNA for the CDR3: TGTGCCAGCAGTGTCGGTACAGGGATAAATCAGCCCCAGCATTTT. Its protein is CASSVGTGINQPQHF.

The V and J genes are TRBV11-2 and TRBJ2-1; D gene unclear. The germline gives CDR1 SGHAT, CDR2 FQNNGV. CDR3 length: 15 amino acids. Deletions cut 0 bases from V and 7 bases from J, with 13 bases between. CDR3 residues: CASSLEVGGPNEQFF. CDR3 DNA sequence: TGTGCCAGCAGCTTAGAGGTGGGCGGTCCTAATGAGCAGTTCTTC.

This clone has just a few counts. V usage is TRBV30 and J usage is TRBJ1-3, with D possibly being TRBD1 (5 bases). The CDR3 spans 14 residues. CDR1 GTSNPN and CDR2 SVGIG come from the germline V gene (reference sequence). V lost 1 base and J 0 bases, leaving 7 bases between the germline ends. CDR3 amino acids: CAWSDQGSGNTIYF. The CDR3 nucleotides are TGTGCCTGGAGTGACCAGGGCTCTGGAAACACCATATATTTT.

The chain joins TRBV4-3 to TRBJ2-7; possibly TRBD1 or TRBD2 for D (5 bases each). Trimming cost V 4 bases and J 2 bases, with 15 bases left between them. Per the germline V gene, CDR1 is LGHNA and CDR2 is YSLEER. CDR3 size: 15 residues. CDR3: CASSRAPGPTYEQYF. In DNA, the CDR3 is TGCGCCAGCAGCCGTGCACCGGGACCAACCTACGAGCAGTACTTC.

A few counts support this clone. This chain links TRBV13 with TRBJ1-1; D gene unclear. This CDR3 spans 15 amino acids. The germline V gene encodes CDR1 PRHDT and CDR2 FYEKMQ (reference sequence). V gave up 1 base and J gave up 1 base, with 10 bases separating them. The DNA of the CDR3 is TGTGCCAGCAGCTTAGAGGCAGGTAGGAACACTGAAGCTTTCTTT. Its protein is CASSLEAGRNTEAFF. Supplemented by reference TRBV13 and TRBJ1-1, the full variable domain reads AAGVIQSPRHLIKEKRETATLKCYPIPRHDTVYWYQQGPGQDPQFLISFYEKMQSDKGSIPDRFSAQQFSDYHSELNMSSLELGDSALYFCASSLEAGRNTEAFFGQGTRLTVV.

Only a few counts were recorded for this clone. The V gene is TRBV4-2, the J gene TRBJ1-1; D uncertain. Trimming left V 0 bases short and J 1 base short, with 18 bases between. CDR1 is LGHNA and CDR2 is YNFKEQ in the germline V gene. The CDR3 extends over 18 amino acids. The CDR3 DNA reads as TGTGCCAGCAGCCAAGAAAGAGGGAAGGGCAGAAAGAACACTGAAGCTTTCTTT. Residues: CASSQERGKGRKNTEAFF.

This clone came up a few times. The J gene is TRBJ2-2, the V gene TRBV19; 10 bases are a match to TRBD2. The CDR3 loop spans 15 amino acids. Germline CDR1 LNHDA, CDR2 SQIVND (reference sequence). With V trimmed by 7 bases and J by 2 bases, 4 bases remained unmatched. The CDR3 nucleotides are TGTGCCAGTATTGGGACTAGCGATAACACCGGGGAGCTGTTTTTT. Encoded protein: CASIGTSDNTGELFF.

This clone was counted only a few times. The chain has TRBV18 and TRBJ2-7; D is unclear. The V end was cut by 6 bases, the J end by 5 bases, with 14 bases between. The CDR3 has 13 amino acids. Looked up from germline, CDR1 is KGHSH and CDR2 is LQKENI. CDR3 sequence: CASSRSDRDEQYF. In DNA, the CDR3 is TGTGCCAGCTCCCGGTCAGACCGGGACGAGCAGTACTTC.

This clone was seen many times. V usage is TRBV30 and J usage is TRBJ1-5; TRBD1 is a possible D gene (5 bases). Germline V gives CDR1 GTSNPN, CDR2 SVGIG (reference sequence). Trimming shortened V by 1 base and J by 2 bases, and 9 bases separated the two germline ends. The CDR3 covers 14 residues. Written as DNA, the CDR3 is TGTGCCTGGAGTGGAGGGGTACGCAATCAGCCCCAGCATTTT. This translates into CAWSGGVRNQPQHF.

V and J are TRBV27 and TRBJ2-1, with TRBD1 matching over 7 bases. CDR3 length: 14 amino acids. The trim removed 5 bases at V and 4 bases at J, leaving 5 bases unmatched. Germline V gives CDR1 MNHEY, CDR2 SMNVEV (reference sequence). The CDR3 region is CASSRQGPYNEQFF. The CDR3 coding sequence is TGTGCCAGCAGTCGACAGGGACCTTACAATGAGCAGTTCTTC.

This chain connects TRBV7-2 to TRBJ2-5; TRBD1 is a possible D gene (6 bases). V lost 4 bases and J lost 4, with 16 bases in between. Germline V gene sequence: CDR1 SGHTA, CDR2 FQGNSA. The CDR3 contains 15 residues. Here the CDR3 DNA reads TGTGCCAGCAGCTCGTCAGACAGGATGAGAGAGACCCAGTACTTC. This encodes CASSSSDRMRETQYF.

This clone turned up a few times. The rearrangement links TRBV5-1 to TRBJ1-4; 9 positions agree with TRBD1. The CDR3 totals 16 residues. Trimming took 3 bases from V and 7 from J; bases not matched to a gene: 10. Germline CDR1 SGHRS, CDR2 YFSETQ. In nucleotides, the CDR3 is TGCGCCAGCAGCTGTCCGGATGGGACAGGGTGTGAAAAACTGTTTTTT. Translating it yields CASSCPDGTGCEKLFF.